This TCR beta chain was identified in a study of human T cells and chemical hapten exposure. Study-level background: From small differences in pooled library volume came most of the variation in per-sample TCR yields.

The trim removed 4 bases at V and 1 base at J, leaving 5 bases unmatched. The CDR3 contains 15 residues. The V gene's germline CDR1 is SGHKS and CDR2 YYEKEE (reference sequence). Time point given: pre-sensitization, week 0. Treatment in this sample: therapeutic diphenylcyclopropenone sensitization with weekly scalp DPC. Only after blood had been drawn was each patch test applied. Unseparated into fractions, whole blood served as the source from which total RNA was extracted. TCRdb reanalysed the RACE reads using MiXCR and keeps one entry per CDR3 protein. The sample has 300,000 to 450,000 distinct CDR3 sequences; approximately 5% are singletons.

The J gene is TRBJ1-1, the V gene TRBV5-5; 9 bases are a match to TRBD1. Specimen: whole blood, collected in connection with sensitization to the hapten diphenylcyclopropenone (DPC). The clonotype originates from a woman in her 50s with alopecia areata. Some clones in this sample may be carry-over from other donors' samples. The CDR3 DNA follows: TGTGCCAGCAGCCGGGGACAGGGTACGAACACTGAAGCTTTCTTT. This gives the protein CASSRGQGTNTEAFF.